This TCR beta chain is from a study of blood T cell repertoires in COVID-19. Study-wide context: The study drew acute and convalescent COVID-19 samples from the United States, Italy and Spain. Sources were T cells, B-cell-depleted T cells, or PBMCs; the material itself was cDNA or gDNA.

From germline, CDR1 is WSHSY and CDR2 SAAADI. With 8 bases removed from V and 5 bases from J, the gap between germline ends came to 21 bases. The CDR3 has 15 residues. Original processing methods: Reference gene primer amplification gave nucleated cell count estimates. Clones were read by immunoSEQ multiplex PCR, and TCRdb kept only the in-frame ones, dropping some. V, J and clone size are taken as reported in that table, and D and trimming were inferred from the DNA itself. This repertoire shows about 480,000 clones, about 89% found once; its top ten account for about 8%. The Seattle patients, enrolled during active infection, were followed longitudinally.

V and J are TRBV10-2 and TRBJ2-5; perhaps TRBD1 as D (5 bases). The TCR was taken from a woman aged 45-65 years with COVID-19, enrolled during active disease. Sequenced input: peripheral blood. CDR3: CASLGRQTSGETQYF. The CDR3 DNA reads as TGCGCCAGCCTTGGGCGACAGACCTCCGGGGAGACCCAGTACTTC.